Shown below are 30 T cell receptor beta chains from a single sample sequenced in a study of radiotherapy plus CTLA-4 blockade in lung cancer. TCRdb's copy holds only in-frame clones and misses some; the assay was immunoSEQ multiplex PCR. Among around 70,000 clones, roughly 76% were seen once, and the ten largest hold more than 15%. The sample was peripheral blood, taken from a patient treated with radiotherapy plus ipilimumab. Source of these receptors: a human donor with non-small cell lung cancer whose response to radiotherapy plus ipilimumab could not be evaluated. Some clones in this sample may be carry-over from other donors' samples.

The J gene is TRBJ2-7, the V gene TRBV5-1; TRBD1 matches at 12 bases. The CDR3 extends over 16 amino acids. V shed 8 bases and J 0 bases; nucleotides not matched to a gene: 9. CDR1 SGHRS and CDR2 YFSETQ come from the germline V gene. The CDR3 region is CASTGTGGLSSYEQYF. CDR3 nucleotide sequence: TGCGCCAGTACCGGGACAGGGGGCCTGAGCTCCTACGAGCAGTACTTC.

V gene TRBV6-1 combines with J gene TRBJ2-3; a weak D match, TRBD1 (6 bases). V gave up 9 bases and J gave up 6 bases, with 19 bases separating them. The V gene's germline CDR1 is MNHNS and CDR2 SASEGT. CDR3 size: 14 residues. CDR3 residues: CASSIHQGQDTQYF. The CDR3 nucleotides read TGTGCCAGTAGTATACACCAGGGGCAGGATACGCAGTATTTT.

This sequence joins TRBV2 and TRBJ2-7, with 8 nucleotides matching TRBD1. The CDR3 length is 12 residues. J was trimmed by 5 bases and V by 7 bases; bases with no gene match: 4. Looked up from germline, CDR1 is SNHLY and CDR2 is FYNNEI. The CDR3 loop is CASIGRGHEQYF. CDR3 nucleotides: TGTGCCAGCATCGGCAGGGGGCACGAGCAGTACTTC.

The genes are TRBV7-6 and TRBJ1-5; TRBD1 might be the D (5 bases). The CDR3 covers 15 residues. Germline CDR1 and CDR2: SGHVS and FNYEAQ. The germline V and J ends were trimmed by 0 bases and 4 bases, with 10 bases remaining between them. The CDR3 nucleotides read TGTGCCAGCAGCTTAGCTTCAGGGACTAATCAGCCCCAGCATTTT. This sequence encodes CASSLASGTNQPQHF. The full variable domain, in which reference TRBV7-6 and TRBJ1-5 provide the parts outside the CDR3, is GAGVSQSPRYKVTKRGQDVALRCDPISGHVSLYWYRQALGQGPEFLTYFNYEAQQDKSGLPNDRFSAERPEGSISTLTIQRTEQRDSAMYRCASSLASGTNQPQHFGDGTRLSIL.

The sample holds one count of this clone. This rearrangement joins TRBV10-3 to TRBJ1-1, with a tentative D call TRBD1 (6 bases). This CDR3 comprises 12 residues. Per the germline V gene, CDR1 is ENHRY and CDR2 is SYGVKD. V shed 4 bases and J shed 5 bases, with 8 bases lying between them. CDR3: CAISARGTEAFF. DNA for the CDR3: TGTGCCATCAGTGCCAGGGGTACTGAAGCTTTCTTT.

V and J are TRBV4-2 and TRBJ2-5; D might be TRBD2 (7 bases). Germline V gene sequence: CDR1 LGHNA, CDR2 YNFKEQ. The CDR3 is 16 amino acids. Deletions cut 0 bases from V and 5 bases from J, with 16 bases between. Written as DNA, the CDR3 is TGTGCCAGCAGCCAAGAGGAGGGGGGGCCGGGGGAGACCCAGTACTTC. Translating it yields CASSQEEGGPGETQYF.

This sequence joins TRBV2 and TRBJ2-5; D is uncertain. CDR3 size: 13 residues. The germline V and J ends were trimmed by 3 bases and 0 bases, with 5 bases remaining between them. Germline CDR1 and CDR2: SNHLY and FYNNEI. The CDR3 DNA is TGTGCCAGCAGTGACCCGTACCAAGAGACCCAGTACTTC. The encoded protein is CASSDPYQETQYF.

J is TRBJ1-6 and V is TRBV6-1, with 8 bases fitting TRBD1. The CDR3 sequence is 13 residues long. Per the germline V gene, CDR1 is MNHNS and CDR2 is SASEGT. V dropped 7 bases and J dropped 7; count of bases not matched to a gene: 3. The chain's CDR3 is CASTTGGNSPLHF. The CDR3 region has the DNA TGTGCCAGCACTACAGGGGGAAATTCACCCCTCCACTTT.

The chain couples TRBV19 to TRBJ1-6; 10 bases align to TRBD1. This CDR3 spans 15 amino acids. Unmatched junction bases numbered 5, after V lost 6 bases and J lost 6 bases. Per the germline V gene, CDR1 is LNHDA and CDR2 is SQIVND (reference sequence). The CDR3 DNA follows: TGTGCCAGTAGGGACAGGGGGGCGATTAATTCACCCCTCCACTTT. This sequence encodes CASRDRGAINSPLHF.

This sequence joins TRBV5-6 and TRBJ2-7, with D uncertain. The germline V and J ends were trimmed by 0 bases and 1 base, with 5 bases remaining between them. The CDR3 has 13 residues. From germline, CDR1 is SGHDT and CDR2 YYEEEE. For the CDR3, the DNA is TGTGCCAGCAGCTTGGCCCAGTCCTACGAGCAGTACTTC. Its protein is CASSLAQSYEQYF.

The chain employs TRBV4-1 and TRBJ2-1; D is possibly TRBD1 (6 bases). This CDR3 has 16 residues. Trimming shortened V by 2 bases and J by 0 bases, and 11 bases separated the two germline ends. CDR1 and CDR2 (germline): MGHRA, YSYEKL. CDR3 bases: TGCGCCAGCAGCCAAACACAACAGGGCTCCTACAATGAGCAGTTCTTC. Translation: CASSQTQQGSYNEQFF.

This clone was picked up a small number of times. The rearrangement links TRBV7-3 to TRBJ1-1, with a possible D match to TRBD1 (5 bases). From germline, CDR1 is SGHTA and CDR2 FQGTGA. This CDR3 is 15 amino acids long. The V end lost 5 bases, the J end lost 5 bases, and 18 bases lay between the germline ends. This CDR3 is CASSPHGGGGTEAFF. Here the CDR3 DNA reads TGTGCCAGCAGCCCCCATGGGGGGGGTGGAACTGAAGCTTTCTTT. The full variable domain, completed using reference TRBV7-3 and TRBJ1-1, is GAGVSQTPSNKVTEKGKYVELRCDPISGHTALYWYRQSLGQGPEFLIYFQGTGAADDSGLPNDRFFAVRPEGSVSTLKIQRTERGDSAVYLCASSPHGGGGTEAFFGQGTRLTVV.

The rearrangement joins TRBV7-2 to TRBJ1-2; possible D gene TRBD1, 6 bases. This CDR3 has 16 residues. CDR1 SGHTA and CDR2 FQGNSA come from the germline V gene. Trimming left V 2 bases short and J 0 bases short, with 13 bases between. The CDR3 bases are TGTGCCAGCAGCTTATCGAGGGACACCGCTAACTATGGCTACACCTTC. Protein: CASSLSRDTANYGYTF.

The genes are TRBV28 and TRBJ1-5; 9 bases are shared with TRBD1. There are 16 residues in the CDR3. Per the germline V gene, CDR1 is MDHEN and CDR2 is SYDVKM. V gave up 4 bases and J gave up 2 bases; unmatched junction bases: 6. CDR3 bases: TGTGCCAGCAGTTCTGGGACAGGGTGGGGCAATCAGCCCCAGCATTTT. Encoded protein: CASSSGTGWGNQPQHF.

The chain employs TRBV7-9 and TRBJ2-2; 7 bases align to TRBD1. In germline, CDR1 is SEHNR, CDR2 FQNEAQ (reference sequence). V gave up 5 bases and J gave up 1 base; unmatched junction bases: 10. The CDR3 spans 17 residues. CDR3 sequence (DNA): TGTGCCAGCAGCGCCGATCCAGGGGGAAAGAACACCGGGGAGCTGTTTTTT. Amino acids: CASSADPGGKNTGELFF.

This chain uses TRBV5-1 with TRBJ2-1; weak D call: TRBD2 (6 bases). The CDR3 covers 15 residues. Trimming took off 4 bases at V and 10 bases at J, with 21 bases between the two ends. Germline V lookup: CDR1 SGHRS, CDR2 YFSETQ. The CDR3 region is CASSPDGTPLLEQFF. Here the CDR3 DNA reads TGCGCCAGCAGCCCCGACGGGACTCCCCTCCTGGAGCAGTTCTTC.

This clone was counted ten times or more. The genes are TRBV29-1 and TRBJ1-3, with no clear D. The CDR3 has 13 residues. Trimming pared 4 bases from V and 0 bases from J, leaving 7 bases between. The germline gives CDR1 SQVTM, CDR2 ANQGSEA. Here the CDR3 DNA reads TGCAGCGTTGCAGGAGGCTCTGGAAACACCATATATTTT. Its protein product is CSVAGGSGNTIYF.

This chain connects TRBV9 to TRBJ1-5; 7 bases are shared with TRBD1. V shed 0 bases, J shed 3 bases, and the junction held 3 bases outside the gene matches. CDR1 and CDR2 (germline): SGDLS, YYNGEE. The CDR3 covers 15 residues. CDR3 amino acids: CASSVGGGNNQPQHF. CDR3 DNA: TGTGCCAGCAGCGTAGGAGGGGGCAACAATCAGCCCCAGCATTTT.

V gene TRBV5-1 combines with J gene TRBJ2-1; 7 nucleotides align to TRBD2. J lost 0 bases, V lost 7 bases, and 10 bases had no gene match. The germline V gene has CDR1 SGHRS and CDR2 YFSETQ. The CDR3 runs to 16 residues. The CDR3 DNA reads as TGCGCCAGCTCGGGAGGTTCCCAGACCTCCTACAATGAGCAGTTCTTC. Its translation is CASSGGSQTSYNEQFF.

J is TRBJ1-6 and V is TRBV10-3; 7 nucleotides match TRBD1. J was trimmed by 7 bases and V by 11 bases; bases with no gene match: 11. The CDR3 totals 14 residues. Per the germline V gene, CDR1 is ENHRY and CDR2 is SYGVKD. This CDR3 reads CASTRDSGNSPLHF. CDR3 sequence (DNA): TGTGCCTCGACCCGGGACAGCGGGAATTCACCCCTCCACTTT.

Here the CDR3 DNA reads TGTGCCAGCAGCCCGCAATCGAGGGGGTCCTACAATGAGCAGTTCTTC. Amino acids: CASSPQSRGSYNEQFF. The V and J genes are TRBV28 and TRBJ2-1, with a tentative D call TRBD1 (6 bases). The CDR3 is 16 residues long. With 6 bases removed from V and 1 base from J, the gap between germline ends came to 16 bases. Germline-derived CDR1 and CDR2 are MDHEN and SYDVKM. The complete variable domain, with remaining parts taken from reference TRBV28 and TRBJ2-1, reads DVKVTQSSRYLVKRTGEKVFLECVQDMDHENMFWYRQDPGLGLRLIYFSYDVKMKEKGDIPEGYSVSREKKERFSLILESASTNQTSMYLCASSPQSRGSYNEQFFGPGTRLTVL.

This clone was observed a few times. This chain uses TRBV18 with TRBJ1-4; D might be TRBD1 (6 bases). Germline V gene lookup returns CDR1 KGHSH and CDR2 LQKENI. CDR3 length: 14 residues. V was pared by 4 bases and J by 6 bases, with 12 bases between. The CDR3 is CASSLTGYDEKLFF. CDR3 bases: TGTGCCAGCTCACTGACAGGTTATGATGAAAAACTGTTTTTT.

This chain links TRBV28 with TRBJ1-4; TRBD1 might be the D (6 bases). CDR3 length: 14 residues. V was trimmed by 3 bases and J by 5 bases, leaving 10 bases between them. Germline CDR1 and CDR2: MDHEN and SYDVKM. CDR3 DNA sequence: TGTGCCAGCAGTTTTGGACAGAAAAATGAAAAACTGTTTTTT. Translating gives CASSFGQKNEKLFF.

The chain links TRBV5-1 to TRBJ2-5; D unclear. Trimming pared 0 bases from V and 1 base from J, leaving 7 bases between. CDR1 is SGHRS and CDR2 is YFSETQ in the germline V gene. This CDR3 contains 14 residues. The CDR3: CASSLAGSQETQYF. CDR3 bases: TGCGCCAGCAGCTTGGCTGGCAGCCAAGAGACCCAGTACTTC.

V gene TRBV28 combines with J gene TRBJ2-3; TRBD2 aligns across 15 bases. The junction had 4 bases not matched to a gene; V was cut back by 5 bases and J by 4 bases. The V gene's germline CDR1 is MDHEN and CDR2 SYDVKM. The CDR3 runs to 16 residues. The CDR3, as DNA: TGTGCCAGCAGTAGCGGGACTAGCGGGGGGTCAGATACGCAGTATTTT. Translation: CASSSGTSGGSDTQYF.

The chain links TRBV27 to TRBJ2-4, with D possibly being TRBD2 (7 bases). V lost 6 bases, J lost 5 bases, and 26 bases lay in between. There are 18 residues in the CDR3. Germline CDR1 and CDR2: MNHEY and SMNVEV (reference sequence). The CDR3 region has the DNA TGTGCCAGCAGCCTAACAGGGTCGGGGGGCTGGGTCGAAAACATTCAGTACTTC. This gives the protein CASSLTGSGGWVENIQYF.

The chain combines TRBV4-2 with TRBJ2-3; D not certain. The germline V and J ends were trimmed by 3 bases and 4 bases, with 5 bases remaining between them. CDR3 size: 12 residues. The germline V gene encodes CDR1 LGHNA and CDR2 YNFKEQ. Here the CDR3 DNA reads TGTGCCAGCAGCCACTCTCCAGATACGCAGTATTTT. Amino acids: CASSHSPDTQYF.

The chain combines TRBV6-5 with TRBJ1-3; D not resolved. The CDR3 sequence is 13 residues long. Trimming removed 4 bases at V and 4 bases at J, with 8 bases between. Germline CDR1 MNHEY, CDR2 SVGAGI. CDR3 loop: CASSSPGGNTIYF. CDR3 sequence (DNA): TGTGCCAGCAGTTCCCCGGGGGGAAACACCATATATTTT.

J is TRBJ1-5 and V is TRBV7-2; D is uncertain. The germline V and J ends were trimmed by 5 bases and 5 bases, with 16 bases remaining between them. The CDR3 contains 15 residues. CDR1 SGHTA and CDR2 FQGNSA come from the germline V gene. CDR3 loop: CASSGYPGSDQPQHF. As DNA, the CDR3 is TGTGCCAGCAGCGGCTATCCAGGATCGGATCAGCCCCAGCATTTT. Filled out from reference TRBV7-2 and TRBJ1-5, the complete variable domain reads GAGVSQSPSNKVTEKGKDVELRCDPISGHTALYWYRQSLGQGLEFLIYFQGNSAPDKSGLPSDRFSAERTGGSVSTLTIQRTQQEDSAVYLCASSGYPGSDQPQHFGDGTRLSIL.

This chain links TRBV5-1 with TRBJ2-2; TRBD1 matches at 8 bases. This CDR3 is 16 amino acids long. V trimming: 4 bases; J trimming: 1 base; junction bases outside the gene matches: 6. Germline V lookup: CDR1 SGHRS, CDR2 YFSETQ. CDR3: CASSALTGVNTGELFF. The DNA of the CDR3 is TGCGCCAGCAGCGCCCTGACAGGGGTGAACACCGGGGAGCTGTTTTTT. Together with reference TRBV5-1 and TRBJ2-2, the CDR3 gives the full variable domain: KAGVTQTPRYLIKTRGQQVTLSCSPISGHRSVSWYQQTPGQGLQFLFEYFSETQRNKGNFPGRFSGRQFSNSRSEMNVSTLELGDSALYLCASSALTGVNTGELFFGEGSRLTVL.